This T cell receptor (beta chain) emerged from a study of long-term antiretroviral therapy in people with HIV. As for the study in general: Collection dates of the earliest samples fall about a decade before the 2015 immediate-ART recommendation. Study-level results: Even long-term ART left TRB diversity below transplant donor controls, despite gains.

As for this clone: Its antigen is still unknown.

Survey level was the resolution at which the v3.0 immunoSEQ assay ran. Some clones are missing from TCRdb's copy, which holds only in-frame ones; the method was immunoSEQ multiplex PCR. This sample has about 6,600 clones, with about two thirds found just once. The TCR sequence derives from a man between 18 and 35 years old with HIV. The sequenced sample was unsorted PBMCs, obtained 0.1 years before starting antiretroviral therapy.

The CDR3 DNA sequence: TGTGCCAGCAGTTCTCAGGACAGCTATGGCTACACCTTC. Amino acids: CASSSQDSYGYTF. This sequence joins TRBV5-6 and TRBJ1-2; TRBD1 might be the D (6 bases). V was cut by 5 bases and J by 4 bases, with 12 bases left in between. The CDR3 length is 13 residues. Germline CDR1 and CDR2: SGHDT and YYEEEE.